The 18 T cell receptor beta chains in this list originate from one sample, sequenced in a study of cytomegalovirus exposure and HLA in healthy donors. 60 Vbeta and 13 Jbeta primers were used in PCR. Measured with immunoSEQ multiplex PCR; TCRdb has only the in-frame clones, and not every one. Here the sample spans more than 100,000 clones, roughly 65% being singletons. Sequenced input: PBMCs. Receptor source: a middle-aged man in good health and CMV-seropositive.

CDR3 protein: CASSRAGQYF. The DNA of the CDR3 is TGTGCCAGTAGTCGCGCGGGGCAGTACTTC. V is TRBV19 and J is TRBJ2-7, with D perhaps TRBD2 (5 bases). V lost 5 bases to trimming and J lost 9 bases, with 8 bases between them. The CDR3 is 10 residues long. Germline CDR1 reads LNHDA; CDR2 reads SQIVND (reference sequence).

In this sample, this clone turned up a few times. This chain links TRBV28 with TRBJ1-2; D gene ambiguous. The CDR3 consists of 14 residues. The V end was cut by 2 bases, the J end by 0 bases, with 7 bases between. From germline, CDR1 is MDHEN and CDR2 SYDVKM. CDR3 loop: CASSLVGTNYGYTF. CDR3 bases: TGTGCCAGCAGTTTAGTCGGGACTAACTATGGCTACACCTTC.

The chain joins TRBV5-1 to TRBJ2-5, with D possibly TRBD2 on 6 matching bases. The V end lost 5 bases, the J end lost 4 bases, and 18 bases lay between the germline ends. The germline V gene encodes CDR1 SGHRS and CDR2 YFSETQ. CDR3 length: 15 amino acids. Here the CDR3 DNA reads TGCGCCAGCAGATCGGCTGAGACTAGAGTAGAGACCCAGTACTTC. This sequence encodes CASRSAETRVETQYF.

This clone has just one count. This chain links TRBV4-1 with TRBJ2-7; the match to TRBD2 covers 9 bases. Germline lookup yields CDR1 MGHRA and CDR2 YSYEKL. The CDR3 has 16 amino acids. With 3 bases clipped from V and 0 bases from J, the junction kept 6 bases outside the gene matches. The CDR3 DNA sequence: TGCGCCAGCAGCCACCCCCGCGGGGGGGCCTCCTACGAGCAGTACTTC. It encodes CASSHPRGGASYEQYF.

V and J are TRBV25-1 and TRBJ1-6, with 8 bases matching TRBD1. Germline CDR1 MGHDK, CDR2 SYGVNS. The CDR3 spans 15 residues. The trim removed 5 bases at V and 7 bases at J, leaving 7 bases unmatched. The CDR3 DNA reads as TGTGCCAGCAGTCAGCCCGGACAGGGAAATTCACCCCTCCACTTT. Translation: CASSQPGQGNSPLHF.

This chain uses TRBV4-1 with TRBJ2-4, with a weak D call TRBD1 (5 bases). This CDR3 is built from 14 residues. Germline V gene lookup returns CDR1 MGHRA and CDR2 YSYEKL. V shed 0 bases and J shed 10 bases, with 13 bases lying between them. The CDR3 DNA sequence: TGCGCCAGCAGCCAAGATATGACAGCGCAAATTCAGTACTTC. As protein: CASSQDMTAQIQYF.

The gene calls are TRBV7-7 and TRBJ2-2; 8 bases match TRBD2. CDR1 and CDR2 from the germline V gene are SSHAT and FNYEAQ (reference sequence). Trimming cost V 1 base and J 6 bases; bases outside gene matches: 4. The CDR3 consists of 15 residues. The CDR3 coding sequence is TGTGCCAGCAGCTTAGTTCCAGCGGGGGCCGGGGAGCTGTTTTTT. It yields the protein CASSLVPAGAGELFF.

This chain joins TRBV9 and TRBJ2-1; 7 bases agree with TRBD1. The CDR3 is 18 amino acids. J gave up 0 bases and V 4 bases, and 13 bases lay outside the gene matches. Germline assignment: CDR1 SGDLS and CDR2 YYNGEE. CDR3 bases: TGTGCCAGCAGCCCCGAGGGGGCGGGTGGGAGCTCCTACAATGAGCAGTTCTTC. Protein sequence: CASSPEGAGGSSYNEQFF.

A few counts support this clone. The V gene is TRBV6-5, the J gene TRBJ2-7; D ambiguous. Trimming removed 0 bases at V and 7 bases at J, with 16 bases between. This CDR3 comprises 15 residues. From germline, CDR1 is MNHEY and CDR2 SVGAGI. Here the CDR3 DNA reads TGTGCCAGCAGTTACTCGCGGCAGCGCCCCGAAGAGCAGTACTTC. Protein product: CASSYSRQRPEEQYF.

Only a few counts were recorded for this clone. V usage is TRBV7-9 and J usage is TRBJ1-6, with 8 bases matching TRBD1. J was trimmed by 7 bases and V by 1 base; bases with no gene match: 0. The CDR3 extends over 14 amino acids. CDR1 is SEHNR and CDR2 is FQNEAQ in the germline V gene (reference sequence). The CDR3 coding sequence is TGTGCCAGCAGCTTAGGGACAGGGAATTCACCCCTCCACTTT. It codes for CASSLGTGNSPLHF.

This chain links TRBV23-1 with TRBJ2-7; 9 nucleotides align to TRBD2. TRBV23-1 is known as an ORF, though its function is uncertain. The CDR3 sequence is 22 residues long. V lost 0 bases to trimming and J lost 4 bases; unmatched junction nucleotides: 25. CDR3 sequence reads: CASSQSSNPQGLGSGRTYEQYF. In nucleotides, the CDR3 is TGCGCCAGCAGTCAATCCTCAAACCCCCAGGGCCTTGGGAGCGGGAGGACTTACGAGCAGTACTTC.

The rearrangement uses TRBV6-5 and TRBJ1-4; TRBD1 matches at 7 bases. The germline V gene has CDR1 MNHEY and CDR2 SVGAGI. V lost 6 bases, J lost 8 bases, and 6 bases stayed unmatched. The CDR3 extends over 13 amino acids. DNA for the CDR3: TGTGCCAGCAGGGAACAGGGGACGGAAAAACTGTTTTTT. This translates into CASREQGTEKLFF.

This clone was seen a few times. This chain uses TRBV5-1 with TRBJ2-5; TRBD1 matches at 8 bases. Germline trimming cut 3 bases from V and 3 bases from J; bases unmatched to any gene: 4. Germline V lookup: CDR1 SGHRS, CDR2 YFSETQ. The CDR3 covers 14 residues. CDR3: CASSSGQGKETQYF. The CDR3 nucleotides read TGCGCCAGCAGCTCAGGACAGGGAAAAGAGACCCAGTACTTC.

The chain combines TRBV5-4 with TRBJ2-5, with 9 bases lining up with TRBD2. Looked up from germline, CDR1 is SGHNT and CDR2 is YYREEE (reference sequence). V dropped 0 bases and J dropped 5; count of bases not matched to a gene: 5. The CDR3 is made up of 15 amino acids. The CDR3 protein is CASSLGRTSVETQYF. For the CDR3, the DNA is TGTGCCAGCAGCTTGGGACGGACTAGCGTGGAGACCCAGTACTTC. Full variable domain (outside the CDR3, taken from reference TRBV5-4 and TRBJ2-5): ETGVTQSPTHLIKTRGQQVTLRCSSQSGHNTVSWYQQALGQGPQFIFQYYREEENGRGNFPPRFSGLQFPNYSSELNVNALELDDSALYLCASSLGRTSVETQYFGPGTRLLVL.

The rearrangement uses TRBV5-6 and TRBJ2-1; D is uncertain. Germline V lookup: CDR1 SGHDT, CDR2 YYEEEE. The CDR3 spans 11 residues. V was pared by 5 bases and J by 10 bases, with 10 bases between. CDR3 in DNA: TGTGCCAGCAGGCGACTCAGCGAGCAGTTCTTC. It yields the protein CASRRLSEQFF.

V gene TRBV7-2 combines with J gene TRBJ2-5, with D tentatively TRBD2 (5 bases). The V and J ends lost 1 base and 5 bases respectively, with 11 bases between them. CDR3 size: 14 residues. Germline V gene lookup returns CDR1 SGHTA and CDR2 FQGNSA. CDR3 protein: CASSLVLDGETQYF. The DNA of the CDR3 is TGTGCCAGCAGCTTAGTACTAGATGGGGAGACCCAGTACTTC. Using reference TRBV7-2 and TRBJ2-5 for the parts outside the CDR3, the full variable domain is GAGVSQSPSNKVTEKGKDVELRCDPISGHTALYWYRQSLGQGLEFLIYFQGNSAPDKSGLPSDRFSAERTGGSVSTLTIQRTQQEDSAVYLCASSLVLDGETQYFGPGTRLLVL.

The rearrangement joins TRBV10-2 to TRBJ2-3, with a possible D match to TRBD2 (5 bases). The CDR3 is made up of 14 amino acids. The V gene lost 2 bases and the J gene lost 5 bases, with 11 bases spanning the gap. Germline CDR1 and CDR2: WSHSY and SAAADI. The CDR3 loop reads CASSEAPRVDTQYF. CDR3 coding DNA: TGCGCCAGCAGTGAGGCCCCGAGGGTAGATACGCAGTATTTT.

CDR3 in DNA: TGTGCCAGCAGCTTGGCGGGAGGGGCCGGTTTGGAGCAGTACTTC. Protein: CASSLAGGAGLEQYF. The rearrangement joins TRBV5-4 to TRBJ2-7; 8 positions agree with TRBD2. J was trimmed by 7 bases and V by 0 bases; bases with no gene match: 9. Germline CDR1 and CDR2: SGHNT and YYREEE (reference sequence). This CDR3 spans 15 amino acids.